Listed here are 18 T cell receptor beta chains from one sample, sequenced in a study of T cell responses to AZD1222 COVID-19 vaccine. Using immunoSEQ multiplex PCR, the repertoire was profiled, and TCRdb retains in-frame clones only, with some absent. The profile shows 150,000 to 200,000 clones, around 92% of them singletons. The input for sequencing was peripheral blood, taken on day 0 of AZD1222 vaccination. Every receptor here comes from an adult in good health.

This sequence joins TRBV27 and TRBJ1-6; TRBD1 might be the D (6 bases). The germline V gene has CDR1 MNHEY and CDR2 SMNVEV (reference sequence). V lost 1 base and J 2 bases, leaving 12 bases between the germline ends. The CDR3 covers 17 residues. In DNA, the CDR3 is TGTGCCAGCAGTTTATTGTCAGGGGTGACCTATAATTCACCCCTCCACTTT. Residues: CASSLLSGVTYNSPLHF.

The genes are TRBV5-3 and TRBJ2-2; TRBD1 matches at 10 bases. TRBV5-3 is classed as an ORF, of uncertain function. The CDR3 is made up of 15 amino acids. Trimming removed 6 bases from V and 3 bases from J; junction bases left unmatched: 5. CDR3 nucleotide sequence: TGTGCCAGAACCGGACAGGGGGTGGACACCGGGGAGCTGTTTTTT. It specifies CARTGQGVDTGELFF.

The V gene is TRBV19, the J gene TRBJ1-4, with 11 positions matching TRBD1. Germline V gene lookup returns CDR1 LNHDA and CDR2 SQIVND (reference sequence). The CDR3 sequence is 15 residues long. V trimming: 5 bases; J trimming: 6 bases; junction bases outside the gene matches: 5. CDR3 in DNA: TGTGCCAGTAGTCTAGGACAGGGGGCGCATGAAAAACTGTTTTTT. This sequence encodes CASSLGQGAHEKLFF.

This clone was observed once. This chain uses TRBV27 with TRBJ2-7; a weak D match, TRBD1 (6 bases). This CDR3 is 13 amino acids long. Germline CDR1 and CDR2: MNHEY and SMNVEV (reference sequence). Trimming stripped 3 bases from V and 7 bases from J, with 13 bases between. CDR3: CASSFGGAGEQYF. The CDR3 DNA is TGTGCCAGCAGTTTTGGGGGCGCGGGTGAGCAGTACTTC.

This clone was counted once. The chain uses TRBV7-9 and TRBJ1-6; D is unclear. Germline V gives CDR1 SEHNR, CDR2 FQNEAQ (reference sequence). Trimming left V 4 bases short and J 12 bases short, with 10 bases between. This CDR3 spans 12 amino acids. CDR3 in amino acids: CASSSTMKPLHF. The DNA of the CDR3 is TGTGCCAGCAGCTCAACGATGAAACCCCTCCACTTT.

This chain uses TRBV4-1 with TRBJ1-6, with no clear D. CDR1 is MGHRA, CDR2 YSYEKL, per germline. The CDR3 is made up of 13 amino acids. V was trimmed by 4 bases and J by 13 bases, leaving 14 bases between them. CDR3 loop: CASSREFGFPLHF. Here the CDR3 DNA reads TGCGCCAGCAGCCGAGAGTTCGGTTTCCCCCTCCACTTT.

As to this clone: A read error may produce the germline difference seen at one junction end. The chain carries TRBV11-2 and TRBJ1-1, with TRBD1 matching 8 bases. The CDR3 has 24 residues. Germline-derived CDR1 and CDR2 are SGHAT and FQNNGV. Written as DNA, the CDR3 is TGTGCCAGCAGTTTAGCGATCTCTCGGTTCAGGGGGCGGGCAACTACCGGTGATGGCACTGAAGCTTTCTTT. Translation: CASSLAISRFRGRATTGDGTEAFF.

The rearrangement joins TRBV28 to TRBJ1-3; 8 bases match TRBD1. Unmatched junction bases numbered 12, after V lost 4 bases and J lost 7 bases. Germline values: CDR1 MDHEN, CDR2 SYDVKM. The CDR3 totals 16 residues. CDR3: CASSSTSGTGGNTIYF. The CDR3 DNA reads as TGTGCCAGCAGTTCGACATCCGGGACAGGCGGTAACACCATATATTTT.

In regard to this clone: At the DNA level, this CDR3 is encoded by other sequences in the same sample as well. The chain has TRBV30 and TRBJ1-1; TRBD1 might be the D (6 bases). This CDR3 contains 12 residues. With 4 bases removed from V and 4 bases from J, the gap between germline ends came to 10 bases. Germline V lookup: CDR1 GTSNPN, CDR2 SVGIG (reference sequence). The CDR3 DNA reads TGTGCCTGGACGACAGGAAGCACTGAAGCTTTCTTT. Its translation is CAWTTGSTEAFF.

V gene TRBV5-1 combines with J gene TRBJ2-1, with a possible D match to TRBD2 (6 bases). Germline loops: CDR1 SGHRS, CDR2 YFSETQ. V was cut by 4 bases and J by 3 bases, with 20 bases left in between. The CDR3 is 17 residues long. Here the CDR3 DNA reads TGCGCCAGCAGCGCGGGGATGCAGGGTGGGCTCTACAATGAGCAGTTCTTC. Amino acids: CASSAGMQGGLYNEQFF.

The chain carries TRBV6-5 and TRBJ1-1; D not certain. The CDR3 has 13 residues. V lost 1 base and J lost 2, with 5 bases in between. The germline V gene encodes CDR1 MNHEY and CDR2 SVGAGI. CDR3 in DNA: TGTGCCAGCAGTTACTTTAGCAACACTGAAGCTTTCTTT. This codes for CASSYFSNTEAFF.

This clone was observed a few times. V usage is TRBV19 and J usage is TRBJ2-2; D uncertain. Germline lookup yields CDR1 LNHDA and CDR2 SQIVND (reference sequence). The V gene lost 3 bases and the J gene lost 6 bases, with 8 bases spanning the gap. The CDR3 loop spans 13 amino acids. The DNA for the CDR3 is TGTGCCAGTAGTATTCTGGGTGCCGGGGAGCTGTTTTTT. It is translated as CASSILGAGELFF.

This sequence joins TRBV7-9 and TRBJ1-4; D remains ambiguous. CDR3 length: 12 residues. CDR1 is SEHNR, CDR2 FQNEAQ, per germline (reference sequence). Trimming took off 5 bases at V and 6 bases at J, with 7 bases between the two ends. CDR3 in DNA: TGTGCCAGCAGCCTGTTGGATGAAAAACTGTTTTTT. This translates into CASSLLDEKLFF.

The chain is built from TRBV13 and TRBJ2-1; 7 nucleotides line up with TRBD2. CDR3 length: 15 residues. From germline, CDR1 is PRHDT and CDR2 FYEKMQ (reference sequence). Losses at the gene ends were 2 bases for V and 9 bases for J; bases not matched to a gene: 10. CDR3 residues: CASSLYGGSPREQFF. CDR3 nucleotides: TGTGCCAGCAGCTTATATGGCGGGAGCCCTCGTGAGCAGTTCTTC.

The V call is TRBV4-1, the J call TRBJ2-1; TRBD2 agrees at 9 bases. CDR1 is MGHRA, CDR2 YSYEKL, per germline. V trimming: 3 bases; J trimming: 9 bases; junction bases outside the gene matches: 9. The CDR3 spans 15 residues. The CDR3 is CASSQLLAGLREQFF. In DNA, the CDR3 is TGCGCCAGCAGCCAGTTGCTAGCGGGACTCCGTGAGCAGTTCTTC.

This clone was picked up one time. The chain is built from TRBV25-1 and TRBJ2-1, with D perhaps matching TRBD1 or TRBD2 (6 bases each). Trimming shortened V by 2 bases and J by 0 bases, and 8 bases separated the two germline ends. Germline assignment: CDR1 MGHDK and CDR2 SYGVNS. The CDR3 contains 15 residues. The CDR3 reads CASSEEGGSYNEQFF. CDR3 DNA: TGTGCCAGCAGTGAAGAGGGGGGCTCCTACAATGAGCAGTTCTTC.

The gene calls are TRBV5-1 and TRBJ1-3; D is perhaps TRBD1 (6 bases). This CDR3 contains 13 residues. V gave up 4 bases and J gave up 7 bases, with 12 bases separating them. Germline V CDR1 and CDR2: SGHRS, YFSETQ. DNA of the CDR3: TGCGCCAGCAGCCTCGGGACAACCAACACCATATATTTT. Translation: CASSLGTTNTIYF.

The DNA for the CDR3 is TGTGCCAGCAGAAAGGGACAGGGGGTTGAAAAACTGTTTTTT. This codes for CASRKGQGVEKLFF. V usage is TRBV6-7 and J usage is TRBJ1-4; TRBD1 matches at 11 bases. TRBV6-7 counts as an open reading frame of uncertain function. V gave up 6 bases and J gave up 7 bases; unmatched junction bases: 4. The CDR3 covers 14 residues.